One T cell receptor (beta chain) is described in this entry. What it recognizes is unknown. This specimen comes from a study of cytomegalovirus exposure and HLA in healthy donors. Across the study: The approximately 120 million unique TCR beta sequences, from roughly 170 million T cells, were found by an earlier analysis.

Healthy bone marrow donors supplied every sample. This CDR3 is 14 amino acids long. The germline gives CDR1 KGHSH, CDR2 LQKENI. V dropped 2 bases and J dropped 0 bases, with 8 bases sitting between them. Study conclusions and caveats: Donors were assumed by presence/absence analyses to have roughly uniform sequencing depth. Researchers reportedly found TCR beta sequences accurately predicted most subjects' HLA-A and HLA-B alleles.

Amplification used 60 Vbeta primers and 13 Jbeta primers. Method: immunoSEQ multiplex PCR; TCRdb's copy keeps in-frame clones and lacks some. The sample shows 150,000 to 200,000 clones, around three quarters of them seen only once. Sequencing was carried out using PBMCs. The chain links TRBV18 to TRBJ2-7; D gene ambiguous. This TCR was sampled from a male donor in good health and CMV-seronegative. CDR3 in DNA: TGTGCCAGCTCACCAAGAAGAGACTCCTACGAGCAGTACTTC. This codes for CASSPRRDSYEQYF.